The rows below give T cell receptor beta chains drawn from one sample of a study of T cell changes during pregnancy in multiple sclerosis. Profiled with immunoSEQ multiplex PCR; TCRdb holds only in-frame clones, not every one. The sample includes approximately 70,000 clones, 90% to 95% seen only once; the top ten take about 1.6%. Here the sequenced sample was peripheral blood, taken after pregnancy. The receptors stem from a female donor with multiple sclerosis, enrolled in a pregnancy study. Each CDR3 is given with its conserved first and last residue. The order of the fields is D gene, V gene, clone size, J gene, CDR3 protein, CDR3 DNA. A D gene is named only where the DNA matches it firmly. The size field is filled for only some rows; it gives once, few, many or a size class.

>TRBD2|TRBV5-1|-|TRBJ2-3
CASSLAGGPSTDTQYF
TGCGCCAGCAGCCTAGCGGGAGGGCCTTCTACAGATACGCAGTATTTT
>-|TRBV11-2|-|TRBJ2-7
CASSSSWVSYEQYF
TGTGCCAGCAGCTCTAGCTGGGTATCCTACGAGCAGTACTTC
>-|TRBV11-2|-|TRBJ1-2
CASSLVQAGNYGYTF
TGTGCCAGCAGCTTAGTACAGGCAGGAAACTATGGCTACACCTTC
>TRBD2|TRBV5-4|-|TRBJ2-3
CASSFRLAGTTDTQYF
TGTGCCAGCAGCTTCCGGTTAGCGGGAACCACAGATACGCAGTATTTT
>-|TRBV11-3|-|TRBJ2-1
CASSLGGGDYNEQFF
TGTGCCAGCAGCTTAGGTGGCGGGGACTACAATGAGCAGTTCTTC
>TRBD2|TRBV5-1|-|TRBJ2-2
CASSLVGAGGSGELFF
TGCGCCAGCAGCTTGGTAGGAGCGGGAGGTTCCGGGGAGCTGTTTTTT
>TRBD2|TRBV4-3|-|TRBJ2-1
CASSQVPLAGDEQFF
TGCGCCAGCAGCCAAGTTCCCCTAGCGGGAGATGAGCAGTTCTTC
>-|TRBV5-1|once|TRBJ2-1
CASSPQWGEVGGEQFF
TGCGCCAGCAGTCCCCAGTGGGGGGAGGTTGGTGGTGAGCAGTTCTTC
>TRBD1|TRBV10-3|-|TRBJ1-3
CAISERQGSGNTIYF
TGTGCCATCAGTGAAAGACAGGGCTCTGGAAACACCATATATTTT
>-|TRBV4-1|-|TRBJ2-7
CASSQARGAYEQYF
TGCGCCAGCAGCCAAGCCAGGGGAGCCTACGAGCAGTACTTC
>-|TRBV7-9|-|TRBJ2-4
CASSLVVSLRSLSKNIQYF
TGTGCCAGCAGCTTAGTAGTCAGTTTGAGGAGTCTGAGCAAAAACATTCAGTACTTC
>TRBD2|TRBV5-4|-|TRBJ2-7
CASSSLAGAYEQYF
TGTGCCAGCAGCTCGTTAGCGGGGGCCTACGAGCAGTACTTC
>-|TRBV7-3|once|TRBJ2-2
CASSPRQRGELFF
TGTGCCAGCAGCCCTCGGCAGCGCGGGGAGCTGTTTTTT
>TRBD2|TRBV19|-|TRBJ2-7
CASSSRGGEQYF
TGTGCCAGTAGTTCCCGGGGAGGGGAGCAGTACTTC
>TRBD1|TRBV27|-|TRBJ2-3
CASTFGQGADTQYF
TGTGCCAGCACTTTCGGACAGGGGGCAGATACGCAGTATTTT
>-|TRBV7-9|-|TRBJ1-4
CASSFTGNRGEKLFF
TGTGCCAGCAGCTTTACAGGGAATCGCGGTGAAAAACTGTTTTTT
>TRBD1|TRBV2|few|TRBJ2-7
CASRGQGDEQYF
TGTGCCAGCAGGGGACAGGGCGACGAGCAGTACTTC
>TRBD2|TRBV10-1|-|TRBJ2-7
CASSEGTNSYEQYF
TGCGCCAGCAGTGAAGGGACTAACTCCTACGAGCAGTACTTC
>-|TRBV4-1|-|TRBJ1-4
CASSQGGVLANEKLFF
TGCGCCAGCAGCCAAGGCGGGGTTTTGGCTAATGAAAAACTGTTTTTT
>-|TRBV11-2|-|TRBJ1-1
CASSLEGGGTEAFF
TGTGCCAGCAGCTTAGAGGGGGGAGGCACTGAAGCTTTCTTT
>-|TRBV19|-|TRBJ2-3
CASSRDGVGYGVTQYF
TGTGCCAGTAGTCGCGACGGAGTGGGTTACGGGGTTACGCAGTATTTT
>TRBD1|TRBV28|-|TRBJ2-7
CASSRDGTGNYEQYF
TGTGCCAGCAGCCGGGACGGGACAGGGAACTACGAGCAGTACTTC
>TRBD2|TRBV7-2|-|TRBJ2-7
CASSSGTSGSREQYF
TGTGCCAGCAGCTCCGGGACTAGCGGGAGTCGTGAGCAGTACTTC
>-|TRBV7-3|once|TRBJ2-3
CASSLGHGVGRDTQYF
TGTGCCAGCAGCCTAGGACATGGGGTAGGACGGGATACGCAGTATTTT
>-|TRBV5-1|-|TRBJ1-1
CASRPTGNMNTEAFF
TGCGCCAGCAGACCTACAGGAAACATGAACACTGAAGCTTTCTTT
>-|TRBV28|-|TRBJ2-1
CASRRDTSYNEQFF
TGTGCCAGCAGACGGGACACCTCCTACAATGAGCAGTTCTTC
>TRBD1|TRBV4-1|-|TRBJ1-2
CASSSRPTGLYGYTF
TGCGCCAGCAGCTCCCGACCGACAGGGCTCTATGGCTACACCTTC
>TRBD2|TRBV27|-|TRBJ2-1
CASSLLAGGNNEQFF
TGTGCCAGCAGTTTACTAGCGGGAGGGAACAATGAGCAGTTCTTC
>-|TRBV5-1|once|TRBJ2-5
CASTLPEGAGETQYF
TGCGCCAGCACCCTTCCCGAGGGTGCTGGGGAGACCCAGTACTTC
>-|TRBV2|-|TRBJ2-5
CASSETGWEAETQYF
TGTGCCAGCAGTGAGACAGGTTGGGAAGCGGAGACCCAGTACTTC
>-|TRBV19|-|TRBJ2-3
CASSIRTDTQYF
TGTGCCAGTAGTATACGGACAGATACGCAGTATTTT
>-|TRBV7-9|-|TRBJ2-7
CALRADRGYEQYF
TGTGCCCTTAGAGCGGATCGGGGCTACGAGCAGTACTTC
>TRBD1|TRBV5-1|-|TRBJ2-1
CASRRDSYNEQFF
TGCGCCAGCCGCCGGGACAGTTACAATGAGCAGTTCTTC
>TRBD2|TRBV6-5|-|TRBJ2-6
CASSYRGGNGANVLTF
TGTGCCAGCAGTTACCGGGGGGGAAATGGGGCCAACGTCCTGACTTTC
>TRBD1|TRBV10-3|-|TRBJ2-1
CAISARGQGLNNEQFF
TGTGCCATCAGTGCCCGTGGACAGGGGCTAAACAATGAGCAGTTCTTC
>-|TRBV29-1|-|TRBJ2-7
CSVGDSLYEQYF
TGCAGCGTTGGGGACTCCCTCTACGAGCAGTACTTC
>TRBD2|TRBV6-1|-|TRBJ2-7
CASSEPKTRSGVKVDEQYF
TGTGCCAGCAGTGAACCCAAAACCCGTAGCGGGGTTAAGGTCGACGAGCAGTACTTC
>-|TRBV11-2|-|TRBJ1-5
CASSLGGPSQPQHF
TGTGCCAGCAGCTTAGGCGGCCCCAGTCAGCCCCAGCATTTT
>-|TRBV5-4|-|TRBJ2-3
CASSITSTDTQYF
TGTGCCAGCAGCATTACTAGCACAGATACGCAGTATTTT
>TRBD2|TRBV6-5|-|TRBJ2-5
CATRLAGRKTQYF
TGTGCCACCAGACTAGCGGGCCGAAAGACCCAGTACTTC
>TRBD2|TRBV6-4|-|TRBJ2-3
CASSREGSFTDTQYF
TGTGCCAGCAGTCGGGAGGGGTCCTTCACAGATACGCAGTATTTT
>TRBD2|TRBV9|-|TRBJ2-1
CASSAGGTSGGPYNEQFF
TGTGCCAGCAGCGCGGGGGGGACTAGCGGGGGTCCCTACAATGAGCAGTTCTTC
>TRBD1|TRBV6-5|-|TRBJ2-4
CASSQGARSNQYF
TGTGCCAGCAGTCAGGGGGCCCGATCGAATCAGTACTTC